These T cell receptor beta chains were read from a single sample in a study of blood T cells in healthy people across ages. One entry per CDR3 protein, called by TCRdb with MiXCR from the 5' RACE reads. The sample lists around 870,000 distinct CDR3 sequences, roughly 26% seen once, with 15% to 20% in the top ten. The specimen was blood. Source of these receptors: a woman of 80 years or more in good health. CDR3s include the opening cysteine and the closing phenylalanine or tryptophan. D genes are given only for firm matches. Size tells how often a clone was seen (once, few, many) or the class of an expanded clone, and some rows leave it out.

J | V | D | size | DNA | CDR3
TRBJ1-2 | TRBV11-2 | - | - | TGTGCCAGCAGCCCGAACCAGCTATTTAATGGCTACACCTTC | CASSPNQLFNGYTF
TRBJ2-3 | TRBV24-1 | - | many | TGTGCCACCAGTGATGTACGGAAGGGGGGGGCCTCAGATACGCAGTATTTT | CATSDVRKGGASDTQYF
TRBJ1-6 | TRBV27 | - | many | TGTGCCAGCAGTTCGGCCGGGGTCTATAATTCACCCCTCCACTTT | CASSSAGVYNSPLHF
TRBJ2-1 | TRBV20-1 | - | many | TGCAGTGCTAGGAATGAGCAGTTCTTC | CSARNEQFF
TRBJ1-2 | TRBV5-1 | - | few | TGCGCCAGCAGCTTGATAACAGGGTTAGGGCATGGCTACACCTTC | CASSLITGLGHGYTF
TRBJ2-1 | TRBV5-1 | - | many | TGCGCCAGCAGCTTTCAGCGGAGCTCCTACAATGAGCAGTTCTTC | CASSFQRSSYNEQFF
TRBJ1-1 | TRBV20-1 | - | - | TGCAGTGCTACGGACACAGGGCGGGGGTCTGAAGCTTTCTTT | CSATDTGRGSEAFF
TRBJ1-6 | TRBV6-5 | - | few | TGTGCCAGCAGTTACTCGCTGACCAATTCACCCCTCCACTTT | CASSYSLTNSPLHF
TRBJ1-2 | TRBV7-2 | - | once | TGTGCCAGCAGCACGCCGGCAGGGGCCATTTATGGTTACACCTTC | CASSTPAGAIYGYTF
TRBJ2-7 | TRBV20-1 | - | - | TGCAGTGCTAGAGGTGGGAACTATTACAATGAGCAGTACTTC | CSARGGNYYNEQYF
TRBJ2-1 | TRBV4-1 | TRBD1 | many | TGCGCCACAGGGACAGGGGCGTTAACACGCGAGCAGTTCTTC | CATGTGALTREQFF
TRBJ2-4 | TRBV5-1 | TRBD1 | many | TGCGCCAGCACCTCGACAGGGGGTGCCAAAAACATTCAGTACTTC | CASTSTGGAKNIQYF
TRBJ1-2 | TRBV2 | TRBD1 | few | TGTGCCAGCAGGAGGGACAGGGGGCTCCATGGCTACACCTTC | CASRRDRGLHGYTF
TRBJ2-3 | TRBV13 | TRBD2 | many | TGTGCCAGCAGCGCCCGACTAGCGGGGGGCACAGATACGCAGTATTTT | CASSARLAGGTDTQYF
TRBJ1-1 | TRBV6-2/TRBV6-3 | - | - | TGTGCCAGCAGTTACTCTCCCCCCTTGTCGCAAGCTTTCTTT | CASSYSPPLSQAFF
TRBJ1-1 | TRBV20-1 | TRBD1 | few | TGCAGTGCTAGGGGGACAGGGGGCTTGAACACTGAAGCTTTCTTT | CSARGTGGLNTEAFF
TRBJ2-2 | TRBV5-1 | TRBD2 | few | TGCGCCAGCTCCACCGGCGCGGGGGGTAACACCGGGGAGCTGTTTTTT | CASSTGAGGNTGELFF
TRBJ1-1 | TRBV7-2 | - | few | TGTGCCAGCAGGGAAGATGTTAACACTGAAGCTTTCTTT | CASREDVNTEAFF
TRBJ2-7 | TRBV11-2 | TRBD2 | few | TGTGCCAGCAGCTTAGATAATAGCGGGGGGGCGGCTCCTTCCTACGAGCAGTACTTC | CASSLDNSGGAAPSYEQYF
TRBJ2-5 | TRBV21-1 | - | few | TGTGCCAGCAGCAAAGGGAAGGGGTATGGGGAGACCCAGTACTTC | CASSKGKGYGETQYF
TRBJ2-5 | TRBV7-2 | - | many | TGTGCCAGCAGCAGTGACAGAACCCATCAGATCCAGTACTTC | CASSSDRTHQIQYF
TRBJ2-3 | TRBV28 | TRBD2 | few | TGTGCCAGCAGCCTAACTGACGGGGGACTACTCACAGATACGCAGTATTTT | CASSLTDGGLLTDTQYF
TRBJ2-1 | TRBV19 | TRBD2 | - | TGTGCCAGTCGGCCACTAGCGGGTTCCAATGAGCAGTTCTTC | CASRPLAGSNEQFF
TRBJ1-6 | TRBV5-1 | - | - | TGCGCCAGCAGCTTGGCCCCACAGAGTAATTCACCCCCCCACTTT | CASSLAPQSNSPPHF
TRBJ1-6 | TRBV7-9 | - | - | TGTGCCAGCAGCGGTCGGGACAATCGGAATTCACCCCTCCACTTT | CASSGRDNRNSPLHF
TRBJ2-7 | TRBV18 | TRBD1 | few | TGTGCCAGCTCACACAAACCGGGACAGGGGGACTACGAGCAGTACTTC | CASSHKPGQGDYEQYF
TRBJ2-7 | TRBV24-1 | - | many | TGTGCCACCAGTGTGGGCGGGAAGAGCTCCTACGAGCAGTACTTC | CATSVGGKSSYEQYF
TRBJ1-4 | TRBV6-1 | TRBD1 | few | TGTGCCAGCAGTGGGACAGGGGGCTTTGAAAAACTGTTTTTT | CASSGTGGFEKLFF
TRBJ1-2 | TRBV6-2/TRBV6-3 | - | - | TGTGCCAGCAGTTACTCGATAACTGGCTACACCTTC | CASSYSITGYTF
TRBJ2-7 | TRBV29-1 | - | many | TGCAGCGCCCGGACCGTCTCCTACGAGCAGTACTTC | CSARTVSYEQYF
TRBJ1-3 | TRBV11-2 | TRBD1 | - | TGTGCCAGCAGCTTCTCCGGGACAGGCGGCAACACCATATATTTT | CASSFSGTGGNTIYF
TRBJ1-2 | TRBV20-1 | TRBD1 | - | TGCAGTGCTAGATATCCGGGACAGGGCCACTATGGCTACACCTTC | CSARYPGQGHYGYTF
TRBJ1-5 | TRBV6-2/TRBV6-3 | - | many | TGTGCCAGCAGAAACAGAAGCAATCAGCCCCAGCATTTT | CASRNRSNQPQHF
TRBJ1-4 | TRBV15 | - | - | TGTGCCACCAGCAGAGAAGCGGGGGTTGATGAAAAACTGTTTTTT | CATSREAGVDEKLFF
TRBJ1-1 | TRBV12-3/TRBV12-4 | - | - | TGTGCCAGCAGTCCCAGACGGCTTCTAGTTAACACTGAAGCTTTCTTT | CASSPRRLLVNTEAFF
TRBJ2-3 | TRBV20-1 | - | once | TGCAGTGCTAGGCTTGGGCAGTTCACAGATACGCAGTATTTT | CSARLGQFTDTQYF
TRBJ2-2 | TRBV13 | - | - | TGTGCCAGCAGCTTACGGGGCGAGCCCACCGGGGAGCTGTTTTTT | CASSLRGEPTGELFF
TRBJ2-3 | TRBV30 | TRBD2 | - | TGTGCCTGGGGAGGGACTAGCAGAGATACGCAGTATTTT | CAWGGTSRDTQYF
TRBJ2-7 | TRBV5-1 | - | many | TGCGCCAGCAGCGGATTGGATGGAGGGAACTACGAGCAGTACTTC | CASSGLDGGNYEQYF
TRBJ2-3 | TRBV27 | - | - | TGTGCCAGCAAGGACCGGGTCGTCACAGATACGCAGTATTTT | CASKDRVVTDTQYF
TRBJ2-5 | TRBV20-1 | - | many | TGCAGTGCTAGAGATCGGGGCCAGGGCCTCCAAGAGACCCAGTACTTC | CSARDRGQGLQETQYF
TRBJ2-6 | TRBV7-9 | - | - | TGTGCCAGCAGCTTACAGGGGTATATCTCTGGGACCAACGTCCTGACGTTC | CASSLQGYISGTNVLTF
TRBJ1-1 | TRBV10-3 | TRBD1 | many | TGTGCCATCAGTGAGTCGAAGACAGGGAGCGGGAACACTGAAGCTTTCTTT | CAISESKTGSGNTEAFF
TRBJ1-1 | TRBV12-3/TRBV12-4 | - | - | TGTGCCAGCAGTTTCTCCCTCATGAACACTGAAGCTTTCTTT | CASSFSLMNTEAFF
TRBJ2-5 | TRBV7-2 | - | - | TGTGCCAACAGCCTGGACAGAAAAGAGACCCAGTACTTC | CANSLDRKETQYF
TRBJ2-7 | TRBV5-1 | TRBD1 | - | TGCGCCGGCAGGACCGGGACAGAGGGCTACGAGCAGTACTTC | CAGRTGTEGYEQYF
TRBJ2-2 | TRBV11-3 | - | few | TGTGCCAGCAGCCTAAGCCCCCGGGCCGGGGAGCTGTTTTTT | CASSLSPRAGELFF
TRBJ2-3 | TRBV9 | - | many | TGTGCCAGCAGATGGGGGGACTCTAGCACAGATACGCAGTATTTT | CASRWGDSSTDTQYF
TRBJ2-1 | TRBV7-9 | - | few | TGTGCCAGCAGCTTATACCTCAATGAGCAGTTCTTC | CASSLYLNEQFF
TRBJ1-1 | TRBV7-9 | - | - | TGTGCCAGCAGCCTAGGGGATTTTATAAATGAAGCTTTCTTT | CASSLGDFINEAFF
TRBJ2-3 | TRBV7-9 | - | few | TGTGCCAGCAGCTTATCTGGGACTCGAACAGATACGCAGTATTTT | CASSLSGTRTDTQYF
TRBJ2-3 | TRBV6-5 | - | few | TGTGCCAGCAGTTACCCGAAGGGAACGGGGGCCCGGAAGGGCACAGATACGCAGTATTTT | CASSYPKGTGARKGTDTQYF
TRBJ2-3 | TRBV7-9 | - | many | TGTGCCAGCAGCTTCCTCTCGGACTTTCTTAGCACAGATACGCAGTATTTT | CASSFLSDFLSTDTQYF
TRBJ1-6 | TRBV20-1 | - | many | TGCAGTGCTAGCCCCGCAGCTGGCTCCTATAATTCACCCCTCCACTTT | CSASPAAGSYNSPLHF
TRBJ2-5 | TRBV12-3/TRBV12-4 | TRBD1 | - | TGTGCCAGCAGAAACCGGGACAGCAACCAAGAGACCCAGTACTTC | CASRNRDSNQETQYF